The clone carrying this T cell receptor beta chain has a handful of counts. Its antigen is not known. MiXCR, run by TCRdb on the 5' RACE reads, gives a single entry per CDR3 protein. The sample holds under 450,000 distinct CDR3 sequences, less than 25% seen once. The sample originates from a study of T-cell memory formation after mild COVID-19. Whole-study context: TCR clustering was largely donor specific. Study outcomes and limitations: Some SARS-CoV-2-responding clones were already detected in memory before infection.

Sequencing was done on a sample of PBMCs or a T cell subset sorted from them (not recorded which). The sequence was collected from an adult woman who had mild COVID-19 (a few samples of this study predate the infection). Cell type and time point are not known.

The CDR3: CASRAPDRESEKLFF. The CDR3 coding sequence is TGTGCCAGCAGGGCCCCGGACAGGGAAAGTGAAAAACTGTTTTTT. The chain links TRBV12-3 or TRBV12-4 to TRBJ1-4; 8 nucleotides agree with TRBD1. The trim removed 6 bases at V and 7 bases at J, leaving 10 bases unmatched. The CDR3 sequence is 15 residues long.